This T cell receptor beta chain comes out of a study of neurological immune-mediated disorders. Trimming removed 2 bases from V and 7 bases from J, with 11 bases in between. The length of the CDR3 is 13 residues. Study results and limitations: Healthy controls had more TCR clonal expansion than multiple sclerosis, which showed the least, whereas HTLV-1-associated myelopathy showed the most.

Sorted libraries were derived from 800,000 to 1,000,000 CD4+ or CD8+ T cells. Synthesis of cDNA was accomplished via 5'RACE employing 10-nucleotide random UMIs. Every sequencing run gave over 190 million TCR-beta sequences, taken from 15-18 subjects. TCRdb recomputed calls from the 5' RACE reads with MiXCR, one row per CDR3 protein. The profile shows about 30,000 distinct CDR3 sequences, approximately 5% of them singletons. This clonotype was detected many times. Its specificity is unknown. This receptor was identified in a woman in her forties or fifties in good health. The gene calls are TRBV12-3 or TRBV12-4 and TRBJ1-2; D gene ambiguous. Source material: CD4+ T cells from blood. The CDR3: CASSLSPDSGYTF. CDR3 coding DNA: TGTGCCAGCAGTTTATCCCCTGATAGTGGCTACACCTTC.